One and the same sample provided the 29 T cell receptor beta chains below, sequenced in a study of T cells in Graves' hyperthyroidism and ophthalmopathy. It was RNA transcripts that yielded the amplified TCR beta CDR3 regions. A first-round RT-PCR of the TCR CDR3 used the HTBI primer set. TCRdb processed the multiplex PCR reads anew with MiXCR; each CDR3 protein has one entry. This table holds around 210,000 distinct CDR3 sequences, less than 20% found once. What was sequenced was blood. These receptors originate from a woman between 50 and 59 years old with Graves' hyperthyroidism.

This clonotype was counted once. The chain combines TRBV9 with TRBJ1-2; D uncertain. Germline CDR1 is SGDLS and CDR2 is YYNGEE. Trimming pared 0 bases from V and 6 bases from J, leaving 6 bases between. This CDR3 region has 12 residues. The CDR3 DNA is TGTGCCAGCAGCGTAGACCGGCATGGCTACACCTTC. It translates to CASSVDRHGYTF.

There are a few counts of this clonotype. The chain has TRBV6-5 and TRBJ1-2; TRBD1 agrees at 7 bases. Germline lookup yields CDR1 MNHEY and CDR2 SVGAGI. J gave up 6 bases and V 0 bases, and 7 bases lay outside the gene matches. This CDR3 region has 15 residues. The CDR3 DNA sequence: TGTGCCAGCAGTTACTCGACAGCCACAGGGGATGGCTACACCTTC. Its translation is CASSYSTATGDGYTF.

This clonotype occurred many times. The J gene is TRBJ1-1, the V gene TRBV29-1; D is possibly TRBD1 (6 bases). This CDR3 comprises 12 residues. Germline CDR1 and CDR2: SQVTM and ANQGSEA. V was trimmed by 8 bases and J by 5 bases, leaving 15 bases between them. CDR3 in amino acids: CSTGQGRTEAFF. CDR3 nucleotides: TGCAGCACGGGCCAGGGGCGTACTGAAGCTTTCTTT.

This clonotype was found many times. The genes are TRBV6-1 and TRBJ1-5; D gene ambiguous. The CDR3 sequence is 14 residues long. The germline CDR1 and CDR2 sequences are MNHNS and SASEGT. The V and J ends lost 5 bases and 3 bases respectively, with 11 bases between them. The DNA of the CDR3 is TGTGCCAGCAGTCAGAGGGTAGACAATCAGCCCCAGCATTTT. Residues: CASSQRVDNQPQHF.

About this clonotype: A much larger clone sits a single nucleotide away, making a read error possible. The V gene is TRBV6-2 or TRBV6-3, the J gene TRBJ2-7, with D unclear. There are 11 residues in the CDR3. Germline assignment: CDR1 MNHEY and CDR2 SVGEGT. V gave up 6 bases and J gave up 2 bases, with 5 bases separating them. DNA for the CDR3: TGTGCCAGCAGGGACCCCTACGAGCAGTACTTC. It codes for CASRDPYEQYF.

A note on this clonotype: This may arise from a read error, as a much more abundant clone is one base away. The CDR3 DNA is TGTGCCACCAGCAGAGCGTATAGCTGGGAGTTTCAAGAGACCCAGTTCTTC. This encodes CATSRAYSWEFQETQFF. The chain carries TRBV15 and TRBJ2-5; D may be TRBD2 (5 bases). The J call may be in error: the DNA end matches TRBJ2-1 better. Germline V gene data show CDR1 as LNHNV and CDR2 as YYDKDF (reference sequence). CDR3 length: 17 amino acids.

This clonotype was observed a few times. This chain joins TRBV18 and TRBJ1-2; 8 bases are shared with TRBD1. Germline CDR1 and CDR2: KGHSH and LQKENI. J lost 1 base, V lost 5 bases, and 12 bases had no gene match. The CDR3 consists of 17 residues. CDR3 sequence reads: CASSSGQGFILNYGYTF. The CDR3 region has the DNA TGTGCCAGCTCATCAGGACAGGGCTTCATTCTTAACTATGGCTACACCTTC.

This clonotype was counted ten times or more. The CDR3 here is CASSDDAVYGYTF. DNA for the CDR3: TGTGCCAGCAGTGACGATGCAGTCTATGGCTACACCTTC. The V gene is TRBV2, the J gene TRBJ1-2; unclear D gene. Trimming stripped 3 bases from V and 4 bases from J, with 9 bases between. Germline V gene data show CDR1 as SNHLY and CDR2 as FYNNEI. This CDR3 contains 13 residues.

There are many counts of this clonotype. The chain has TRBV15 and TRBJ1-2, with no clear D. Germline V gene sequence: CDR1 LNHNV, CDR2 YYDKDF (reference sequence). The CDR3 spans 14 residues. V was cut by 5 bases and J by 4 bases, with 14 bases left in between. The CDR3: CATSARDPLYGYTF. The CDR3 nucleotides are TGTGCCACCAGCGCGAGAGATCCACTCTATGGCTACACCTTC.

With respect to this clonotype: This may be a read error: a much more frequent sequence differs by one nucleotide. The gene calls are TRBV5-1 and TRBJ2-1; 12 nucleotides agree with TRBD1. CDR1 is SGHRS and CDR2 is YFSETQ in the germline V gene. The CDR3 has 16 amino acids. V lost 0 bases, J lost 10 bases, and 8 bases stayed unmatched. CDR3 nucleotides: TGCGCCAGCAGCTTGGAACCGGGACAGGGGGCGAGGGAGCAGTTCTTC. Translated, it gives CASSLEPGQGAREQFF.

This clonotype was counted only a few times. The CDR3 DNA is TGTGCCATCAGTATGGGGACACGCACAGATACGCAGTATTTT. It codes for CAISMGTRTDTQYF. The chain uses TRBV10-3 and TRBJ2-3; D might be TRBD1 (6 bases). V dropped 5 bases and J dropped 1 base, with 10 bases sitting between them. Germline lookup yields CDR1 ENHRY and CDR2 SYGVKD. The CDR3 length is 14 residues.

The sample holds many counts of this clonotype. The chain uses TRBV3-1 and TRBJ2-1; 9 bases fit TRBD2. This CDR3 has 19 residues. The J segment lost 5 bases and the V segment lost 1 base, leaving 15 bases of the junction unmatched. Looked up from germline, CDR1 is LGHDT and CDR2 is YNNKEL (reference sequence). This CDR3 reads CASSQAGLASEEGNNEQFF. The CDR3 bases are TGTGCCAGCAGCCAAGCTGGACTAGCGTCAGAAGAGGGAAACAATGAGCAGTTCTTC.

This clonotype was observed a few times. This sequence joins TRBV20-1 and TRBJ2-6; no definite D call. Germline assignment: CDR1 DFQATT and CDR2 SNEGSKA (reference sequence). The CDR3 length is 16 residues. The ends were cut back, 2 bases at V and 0 bases at J, with 11 bases in the middle. The CDR3 DNA reads as TGCAGTGCTAGATTGGGGTGGACCTCTGGGGCCAACGTCCTGACTTTC. Amino acids: CSARLGWTSGANVLTF.

The rearrangement uses TRBV7-8 and TRBJ2-6; the match to TRBD2 covers 8 bases. CDR3 size: 18 residues. Trimming cost V 3 bases and J 1 base; bases outside gene matches: 8. Germline CDR1 reads SGHVS; CDR2 reads FQNEAQ. The CDR3 here is CASSLDASGPSGANVLTF. DNA of the CDR3: TGTGCCAGCAGCTTGGATGCTAGCGGGCCTTCTGGGGCCAACGTCCTGACTTTC.

In its sample, this clonotype was seen many times. The chain uses TRBV30 and TRBJ1-5; no definite D call. V gave up 0 bases and J gave up 4 bases, with 7 bases separating them. Germline V lookup: CDR1 GTSNPN, CDR2 SVGIG (reference sequence). The CDR3 extends over 13 amino acids. CDR3: CAWSVQQNQPQHF. The CDR3 DNA reads TGTGCCTGGAGTGTACAACAGAATCAGCCCCAGCATTTT.

The CDR3 loop is CASTPWARAAGELFF. In DNA form, the CDR3 reads TGTGCCAGCACCCCCTGGGCCAGAGCTGCCGGGGAGCTGTTTTTT. The J gene is TRBJ2-2, the V gene TRBV28; D gene uncertain. CDR1 is MDHEN, CDR2 SYDVKM, per germline. The CDR3 contains 15 residues. V was trimmed by 7 bases and J by 6 bases, leaving 18 bases between them.

This clonotype turned up a few times. This chain joins TRBV7-2 and TRBJ1-2, with a possible D match to TRBD1 (5 bases). The germline CDR1 and CDR2 sequences are SGHTA and FQGNSA. The CDR3 runs 16 residues. V shed 5 bases and J shed 3 bases, with 19 bases lying between them. This CDR3 is CASSPGDEYFDYGYTF. As DNA, the CDR3 is TGTGCCAGCAGCCCCGGGGACGAATACTTTGACTATGGCTACACCTTC.

This clonotype has at least ten counts. The chain has TRBV5-1 and TRBJ1-6, with unresolved D. V lost 4 bases and J 6 bases, leaving 14 bases between the germline ends. In germline, CDR1 is SGHRS, CDR2 YFSETQ. CDR3 length: 15 amino acids. This CDR3 is CASSGQGDLNSPLHF. The CDR3 nucleotides read TGCGCCAGCAGCGGGCAAGGAGACCTTAATTCACCCCTCCACTTT.

This clonotype appeared many times. The rearrangement links TRBV3-1 to TRBJ2-3; 7 bases match TRBD2. The CDR3 has 16 residues. J was trimmed by 3 bases and V by 4 bases; bases with no gene match: 10. The V gene's germline CDR1 is LGHDT and CDR2 YNNKEL (reference sequence). CDR3 sequence reads: CASSPTRGGLTDTQYF. DNA of the CDR3: TGTGCCAGCAGCCCCACCCGGGGAGGGCTGACAGATACGCAGTATTTT.

This clonotype was observed a single time. This rearrangement joins TRBV20-1 to TRBJ2-3; D tentatively reads TRBD1 or TRBD2 (5 bases each). Germline V CDR1 and CDR2: DFQATT, SNEGSKA (reference sequence). The CDR3 runs to 14 residues. V lost 0 bases, J lost 2 bases, and 9 bases lay in between. The CDR3 here is CSARDQGTTDTQYF. CDR3 nucleotide sequence: TGCAGTGCTAGAGATCAAGGGACCACAGATACGCAGTATTTT.

The genes are TRBV18 and TRBJ1-1; a possible D gene is TRBD1 (5 bases). This CDR3 has 13 amino acids. V was cut by 10 bases and J by 1 base, with 13 bases left in between. Germline assignment: CDR1 KGHSH and CDR2 LQKENI. Here the CDR3 DNA reads TGTGCCACCTTGGGGGACCGGAACACTGAAGCTTTCTTT. Encoded protein: CATLGDRNTEAFF.

A few counts support this clonotype. This rearrangement joins TRBV5-1 to TRBJ2-7; D may correspond to TRBD1 or TRBD2 (5 bases each). V shed 4 bases and J shed 0 bases, with 14 bases lying between them. The CDR3 runs to 15 residues. Germline V gives CDR1 SGHRS, CDR2 YFSETQ. The CDR3: CASSPGTDNSYEQYF. The CDR3 nucleotides are TGCGCCAGCAGCCCCGGGACGGACAACTCCTACGAGCAGTACTTC.

V usage is TRBV28 and J usage is TRBJ1-5; 7 positions agree with TRBD1. CDR1 MDHEN and CDR2 SYDVKM come from the germline V gene. Trimming removed 3 bases from V and 3 bases from J; junction bases left unmatched: 5. CDR3 length: 15 amino acids. In nucleotides, the CDR3 is TGTGCCAGCAGTTTCGTAGACAGGGTCAATCAGCCCCAGCATTTT. This translates into CASSFVDRVNQPQHF.

The table lists this clonotype with many counts. This rearrangement joins TRBV7-9 to TRBJ1-5; the D gene is possibly TRBD1 (6 bases). CDR3 length: 17 residues. V was pared by 5 bases and J by 1 base, with 18 bases between. Germline V CDR1 and CDR2: SEHNR, FQNEAQ (reference sequence). CDR3 bases: TGTGCCAGCAGCCCAGGGGCGCCCTGGGAGAGCAATCAGCCCCAGCATTTT. It specifies CASSPGAPWESNQPQHF.

The chain couples TRBV2 to TRBJ1-5; maybe TRBD1 (6 bases). Looked up from germline, CDR1 is SNHLY and CDR2 is FYNNEI. The CDR3 length is 16 residues. Deletions cut 0 bases from V and 7 bases from J, with 16 bases between. The CDR3 coding sequence is TGTGCCAGCAGTGAAGCGCGGGTACAGGGTGGACAGCCCCAGCATTTT. This sequence encodes CASSEARVQGGQPQHF.

This clonotype was seen a handful of times. This sequence joins TRBV20-1 and TRBJ2-2; TRBD2 matches at 9 bases. With 2 bases clipped from V and 6 bases from J, the junction kept 10 bases outside the gene matches. This CDR3 contains 16 residues. Germline CDR1 and CDR2: DFQATT and SNEGSKA (reference sequence). The CDR3 sequence is CSARSLAGSVAGELFF. The CDR3 coding sequence is TGCAGTGCTAGATCCCTAGCGGGGTCGGTGGCCGGGGAGCTGTTTTTT.

The genes are TRBV11-2 and TRBJ2-1, with D possibly TRBD2 on 5 matching bases. The CDR3 totals 16 residues. CDR1 and CDR2 from the germline V gene are SGHAT and FQNNGV. The V end was cut by 0 bases, the J end by 2 bases, with 11 bases between. CDR3 protein: CASSLEEGLTYNEQFF. In nucleotides, the CDR3 is TGTGCCAGCAGCTTAGAAGAGGGTCTAACCTACAATGAGCAGTTCTTC.

This clonotype has ten or more counts. The J gene is TRBJ2-3, the V gene TRBV20-1, with 8 positions matching TRBD1. V trimming: 1 base; J trimming: 6 bases; junction bases outside the gene matches: 15. Germline V CDR1 and CDR2: DFQATT, SNEGSKA (reference sequence). CDR3 length: 17 amino acids. The CDR3 reads CSARGRQGKNAADTQYF. The DNA of the CDR3 is TGCAGTGCTAGAGGCCGACAGGGGAAGAACGCCGCGGATACGCAGTATTTT.

Many counts were recorded for this clonotype. The chain has TRBV12-3 or TRBV12-4 and TRBJ2-1, with TRBD2 matching 8 bases. This CDR3 has 15 amino acids. V dropped 6 bases and J dropped 5; count of bases not matched to a gene: 9. CDR3 nucleotide sequence: TGTGCCAGCAGCCCGAGCGGGAGAAGGAACAATGAGCAGTTCTTC. Its translation: CASSPSGRRNNEQFF.